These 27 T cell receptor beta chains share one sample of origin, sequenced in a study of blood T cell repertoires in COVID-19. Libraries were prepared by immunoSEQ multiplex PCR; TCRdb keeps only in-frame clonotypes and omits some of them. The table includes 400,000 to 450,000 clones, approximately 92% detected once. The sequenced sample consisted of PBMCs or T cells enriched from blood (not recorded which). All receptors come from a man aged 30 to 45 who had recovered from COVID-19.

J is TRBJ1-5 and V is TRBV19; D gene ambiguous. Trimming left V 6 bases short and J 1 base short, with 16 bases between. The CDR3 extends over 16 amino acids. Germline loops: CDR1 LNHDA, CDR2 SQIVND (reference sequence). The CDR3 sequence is CASRMGEGGSNQPQHF. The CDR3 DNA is TGTGCCAGTAGAATGGGAGAGGGAGGGAGCAATCAGCCCCAGCATTTT. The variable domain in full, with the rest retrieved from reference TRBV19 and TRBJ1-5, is DGGITQSPKYLFRKEGQNVTLSCEQNLNHDAMYWYRQDPGQGLRLIYYSQIVNDFQKGDIAEGYSVSREKKESFPLTVTSAQKNPTAFYLCASRMGEGGSNQPQHFGDGTRLSIL.

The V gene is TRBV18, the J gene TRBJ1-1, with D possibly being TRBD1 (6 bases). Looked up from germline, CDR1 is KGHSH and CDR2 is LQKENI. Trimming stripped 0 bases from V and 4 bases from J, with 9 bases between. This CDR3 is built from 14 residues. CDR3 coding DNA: TGTGCCAGCTCACCACCGGGGGCTGGCACTGAAGCTTTCTTT. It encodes CASSPPGAGTEAFF.

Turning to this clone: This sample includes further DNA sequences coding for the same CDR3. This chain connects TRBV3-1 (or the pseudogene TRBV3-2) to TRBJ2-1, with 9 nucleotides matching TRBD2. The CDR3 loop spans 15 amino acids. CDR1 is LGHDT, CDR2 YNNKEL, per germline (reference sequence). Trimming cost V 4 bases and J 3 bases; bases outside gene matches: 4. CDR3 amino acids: CASSRVAGDYNEQFF. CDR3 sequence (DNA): TGTGCCAGCAGCCGAGTAGCGGGAGACTACAATGAGCAGTTCTTC.

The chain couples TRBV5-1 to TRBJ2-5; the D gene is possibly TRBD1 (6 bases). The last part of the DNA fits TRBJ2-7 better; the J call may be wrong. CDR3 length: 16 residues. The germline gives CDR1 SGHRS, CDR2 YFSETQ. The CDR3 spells CASSLGRAGASYEQYF. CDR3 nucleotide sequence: TGCGCCAGCAGCTTGGGTCGGGCAGGGGCTTCCTACGAGCAGTACTTC.

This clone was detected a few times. The CDR3 here is CASSKLGYGYTF. CDR3 in DNA: TGTGCCAGCAGTAAGCTTGGCTATGGCTACACCTTC. The V gene is TRBV12-3 or TRBV12-4, the J gene TRBJ1-2; no definite D call. This CDR3 comprises 12 residues. V dropped 5 bases and J dropped 4 bases, with 8 bases sitting between them.

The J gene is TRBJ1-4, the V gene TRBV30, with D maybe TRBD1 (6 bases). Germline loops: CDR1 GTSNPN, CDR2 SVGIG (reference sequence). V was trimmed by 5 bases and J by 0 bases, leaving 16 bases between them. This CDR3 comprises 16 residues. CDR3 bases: TGTGCCTGGTCACCCGGGACAAGAGCAACTAATGAAAAACTGTTTTTT. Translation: CAWSPGTRATNEKLFF.

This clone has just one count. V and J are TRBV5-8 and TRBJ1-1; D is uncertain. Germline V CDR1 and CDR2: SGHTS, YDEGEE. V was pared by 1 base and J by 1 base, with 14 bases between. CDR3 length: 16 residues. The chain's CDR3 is CASSLWSTGKNTEAFF. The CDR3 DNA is TGTGCCAGCAGCTTGTGGTCGACGGGTAAGAACACTGAAGCTTTCTTT.

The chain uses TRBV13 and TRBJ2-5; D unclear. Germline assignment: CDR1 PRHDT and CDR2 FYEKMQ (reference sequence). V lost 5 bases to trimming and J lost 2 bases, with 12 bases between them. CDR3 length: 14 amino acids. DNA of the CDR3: TGTGCCAGCAGCCCCCGACTGATTCAAGAGACCCAGTACTTC. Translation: CASSPRLIQETQYF.

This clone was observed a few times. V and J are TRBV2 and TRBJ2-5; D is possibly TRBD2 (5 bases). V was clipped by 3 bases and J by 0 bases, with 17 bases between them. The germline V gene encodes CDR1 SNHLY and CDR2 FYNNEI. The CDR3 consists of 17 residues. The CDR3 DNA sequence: TGTGCCAGCAGTGATTCCCTCGGGAACCCGTACCAAGAGACCCAGTACTTC. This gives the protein CASSDSLGNPYQETQYF.

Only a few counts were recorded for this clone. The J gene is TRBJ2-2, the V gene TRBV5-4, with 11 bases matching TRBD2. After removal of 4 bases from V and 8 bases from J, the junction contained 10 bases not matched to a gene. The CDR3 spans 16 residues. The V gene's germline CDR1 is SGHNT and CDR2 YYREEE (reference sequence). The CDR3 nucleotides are TGTGCCAGCAGCAGGACTAGCGGGCTTGTCGGTGGGGAGCTGTTTTTT. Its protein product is CASSRTSGLVGGELFF. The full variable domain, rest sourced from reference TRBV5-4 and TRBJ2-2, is ETGVTQSPTHLIKTRGQQVTLRCSSQSGHNTVSWYQQALGQGPQFIFQYYREEENGRGNFPPRFSGLQFPNYSSELNVNALELDDSALYLCASSRTSGLVGGELFFGEGSRLTVL.

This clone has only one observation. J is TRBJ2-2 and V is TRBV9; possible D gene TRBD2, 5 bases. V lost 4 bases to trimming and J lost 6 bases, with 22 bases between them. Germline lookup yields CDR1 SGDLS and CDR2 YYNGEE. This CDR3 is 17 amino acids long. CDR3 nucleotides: TGTGCCAGCAGCCTAACCAAGTACTTGGGAGTCCCCGGGGAGCTGTTTTTT. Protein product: CASSLTKYLGVPGELFF.

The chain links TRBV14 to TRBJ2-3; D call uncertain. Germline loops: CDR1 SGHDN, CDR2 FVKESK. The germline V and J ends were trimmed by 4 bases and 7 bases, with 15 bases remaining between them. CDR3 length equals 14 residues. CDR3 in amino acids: CASSLEAAHNTQYF. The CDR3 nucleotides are TGTGCCAGCAGCCTTGAGGCGGCACACAATACGCAGTATTTT.

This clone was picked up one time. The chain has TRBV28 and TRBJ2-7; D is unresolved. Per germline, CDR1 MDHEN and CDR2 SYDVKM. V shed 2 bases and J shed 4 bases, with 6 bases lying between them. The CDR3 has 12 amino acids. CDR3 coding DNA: TGTGCCAGCAGTTTAGTCGGGTACGAGCAGTACTTC. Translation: CASSLVGYEQYF.

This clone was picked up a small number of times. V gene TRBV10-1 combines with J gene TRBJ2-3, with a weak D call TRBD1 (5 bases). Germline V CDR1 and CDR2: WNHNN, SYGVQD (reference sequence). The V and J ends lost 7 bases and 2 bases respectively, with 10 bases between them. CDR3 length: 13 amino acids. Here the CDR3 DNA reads TGCGCCAGCACGACAGACCACACAGATACGCAGTATTTT. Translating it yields CASTTDHTDTQYF.

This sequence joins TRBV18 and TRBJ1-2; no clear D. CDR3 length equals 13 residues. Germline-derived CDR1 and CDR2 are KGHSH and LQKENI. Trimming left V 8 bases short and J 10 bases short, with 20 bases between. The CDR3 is CASATIGRFDYTF. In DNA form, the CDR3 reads TGTGCCAGCGCAACCATCGGGAGGTTCGACTACACCTTC.

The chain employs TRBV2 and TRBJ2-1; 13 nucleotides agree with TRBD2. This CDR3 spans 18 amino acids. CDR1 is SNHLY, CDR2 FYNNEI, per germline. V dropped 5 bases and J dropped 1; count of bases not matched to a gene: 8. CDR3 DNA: TGTGCCAGCAGTCGAACTAGCGGGAGGGCCGGTTCCTACAATGAGCAGTTCTTC. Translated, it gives CASSRTSGRAGSYNEQFF.

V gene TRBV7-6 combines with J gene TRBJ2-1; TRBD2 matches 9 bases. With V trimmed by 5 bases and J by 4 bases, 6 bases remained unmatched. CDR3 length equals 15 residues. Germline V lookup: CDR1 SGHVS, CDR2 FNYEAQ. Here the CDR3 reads CASSPRTSAYNEQFF. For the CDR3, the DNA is TGTGCCAGCAGCCCCCGGACTAGCGCATACAATGAGCAGTTCTTC.

In nucleotides, the CDR3 is TGTGCCAGCAGTGATTTCAGACAGGGAAGGCAAAAACTGTTTTTT. Protein: CASSDFRQGRQKLFF. This chain joins TRBV6-1 and TRBJ1-4; 7 nucleotides align to TRBD1. This CDR3 is 15 amino acids long. The trim removed 3 bases at V and 9 bases at J, leaving 10 bases unmatched. Looked up from germline, CDR1 is MNHNS and CDR2 is SASEGT.

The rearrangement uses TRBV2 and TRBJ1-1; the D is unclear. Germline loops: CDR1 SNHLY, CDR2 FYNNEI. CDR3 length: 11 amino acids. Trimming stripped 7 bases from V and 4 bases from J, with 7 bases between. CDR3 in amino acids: CASMVVTEAFF. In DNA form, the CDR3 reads TGTGCCAGCATGGTAGTCACTGAAGCTTTCTTT.

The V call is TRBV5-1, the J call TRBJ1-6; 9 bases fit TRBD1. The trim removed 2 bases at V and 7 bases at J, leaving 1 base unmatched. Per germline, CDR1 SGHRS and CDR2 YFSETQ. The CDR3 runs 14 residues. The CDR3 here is CASSFGQGNSPLHF. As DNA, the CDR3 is TGCGCCAGCAGCTTCGGACAGGGGAATTCACCCCTCCACTTT.

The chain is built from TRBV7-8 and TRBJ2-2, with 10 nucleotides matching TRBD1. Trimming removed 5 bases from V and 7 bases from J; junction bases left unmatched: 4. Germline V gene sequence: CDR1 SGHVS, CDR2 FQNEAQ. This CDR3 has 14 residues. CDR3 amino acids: CASSRTGGVGELFF. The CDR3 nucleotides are TGTGCCAGCAGCCGGACAGGGGGTGTCGGGGAGCTGTTTTTT.

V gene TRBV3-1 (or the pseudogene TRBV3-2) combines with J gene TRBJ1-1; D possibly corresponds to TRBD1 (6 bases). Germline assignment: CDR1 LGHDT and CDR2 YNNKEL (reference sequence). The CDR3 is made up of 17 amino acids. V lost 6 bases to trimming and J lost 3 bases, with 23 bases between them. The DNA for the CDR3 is TGTGCCAGCAGAAGGGGAGTCCCAGGGGACCCGTACACTGAAGCTTTCTTT. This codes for CASRRGVPGDPYTEAFF.

The CDR3 nucleotides read TGTGCCAGCAGCTTGCGGGATGGCTCCTATAATTCACCCCTCCACTTT. The encoded protein is CASSLRDGSYNSPLHF. This chain joins TRBV5-6 and TRBJ1-6; no clear D gene. The ends were cut back, 1 base at V and 0 bases at J, with 8 bases in the middle. The CDR3 consists of 16 residues. Germline V gene lookup returns CDR1 SGHDT and CDR2 YYEEEE.

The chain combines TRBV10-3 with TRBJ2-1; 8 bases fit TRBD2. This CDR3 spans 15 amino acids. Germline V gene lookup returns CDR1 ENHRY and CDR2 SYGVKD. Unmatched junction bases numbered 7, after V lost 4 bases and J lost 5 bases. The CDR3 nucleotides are TGTGCCATCAGTGCCCGACTAGCGACAAACAATGAGCAGTTCTTC. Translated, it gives CAISARLATNNEQFF.

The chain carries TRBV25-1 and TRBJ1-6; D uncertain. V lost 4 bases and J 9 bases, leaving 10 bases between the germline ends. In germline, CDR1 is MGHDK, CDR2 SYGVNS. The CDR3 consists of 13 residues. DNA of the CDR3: TGTGCCAGCAGTGGCGGCGCTCCTTCACCCCTCCACTTT. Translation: CASSGGAPSPLHF.

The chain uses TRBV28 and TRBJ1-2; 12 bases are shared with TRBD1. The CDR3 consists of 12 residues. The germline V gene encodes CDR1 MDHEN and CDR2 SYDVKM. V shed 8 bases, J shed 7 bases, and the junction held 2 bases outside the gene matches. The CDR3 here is CASGTGGFGYTF. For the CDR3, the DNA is TGTGCCAGCGGGACAGGGGGCTTTGGCTACACCTTC.

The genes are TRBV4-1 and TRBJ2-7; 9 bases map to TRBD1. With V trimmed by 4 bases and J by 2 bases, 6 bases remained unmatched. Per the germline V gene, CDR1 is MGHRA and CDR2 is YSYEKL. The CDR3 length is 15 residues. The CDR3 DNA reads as TGCGCCAGCAGCCTTACGGGACAGGGTACCTACGAGCAGTACTTC. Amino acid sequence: CASSLTGQGTYEQYF.